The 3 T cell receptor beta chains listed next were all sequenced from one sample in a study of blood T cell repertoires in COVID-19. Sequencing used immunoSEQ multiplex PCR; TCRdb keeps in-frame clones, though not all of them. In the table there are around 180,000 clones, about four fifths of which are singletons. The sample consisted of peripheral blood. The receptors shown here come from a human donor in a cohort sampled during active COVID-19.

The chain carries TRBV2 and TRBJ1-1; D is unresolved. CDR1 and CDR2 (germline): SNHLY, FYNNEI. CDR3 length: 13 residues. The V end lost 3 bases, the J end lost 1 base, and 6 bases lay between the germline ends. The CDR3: CASSDERNTEAFF. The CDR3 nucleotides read TGTGCCAGCAGTGACGAGAGGAACACTGAAGCTTTCTTT.

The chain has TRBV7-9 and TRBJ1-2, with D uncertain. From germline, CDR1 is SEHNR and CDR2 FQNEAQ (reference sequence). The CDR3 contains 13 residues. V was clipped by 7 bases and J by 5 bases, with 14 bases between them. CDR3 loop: CASTSEGSYGYTF. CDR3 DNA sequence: TGTGCCAGCACCTCAGAAGGGAGTTATGGCTACACCTTC.

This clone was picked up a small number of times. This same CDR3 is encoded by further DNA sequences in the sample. The CDR3, as DNA: TGTGCCAGCAGCCAAGTATTAAATTCACCCCTCCACTTT. It yields the protein CASSQVLNSPLHF. The chain carries TRBV3-1 (or the pseudogene TRBV3-2) and TRBJ1-6; D is undetermined. Germline V gene sequence: CDR1 LGHDT, CDR2 YNNKEL (reference sequence). Trimming shortened V by 1 base and J by 7 bases, and 5 bases separated the two germline ends. The CDR3 runs to 13 residues.